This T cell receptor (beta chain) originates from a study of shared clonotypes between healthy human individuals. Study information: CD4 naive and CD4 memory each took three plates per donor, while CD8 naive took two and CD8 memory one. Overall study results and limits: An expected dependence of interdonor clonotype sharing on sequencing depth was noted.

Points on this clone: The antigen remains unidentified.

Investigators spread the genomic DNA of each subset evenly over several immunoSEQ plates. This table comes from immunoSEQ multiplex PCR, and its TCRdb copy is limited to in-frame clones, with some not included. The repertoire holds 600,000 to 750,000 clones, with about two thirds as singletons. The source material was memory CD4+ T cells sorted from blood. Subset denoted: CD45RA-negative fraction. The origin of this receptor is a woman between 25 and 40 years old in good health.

CDR3 nucleotides: TGTGCCAGCAGTCGACAGGGGGTCAATCAGCCCCAGCATTTT. This translates into CASSRQGVNQPQHF. The J gene is TRBJ1-5, the V gene TRBV6-1; 9 nucleotides agree with TRBD1. The CDR3 is made up of 14 amino acids. The trim removed 5 bases at V and 3 bases at J, leaving 2 bases unmatched. CDR1 is MNHNS, CDR2 SASEGT, per germline.